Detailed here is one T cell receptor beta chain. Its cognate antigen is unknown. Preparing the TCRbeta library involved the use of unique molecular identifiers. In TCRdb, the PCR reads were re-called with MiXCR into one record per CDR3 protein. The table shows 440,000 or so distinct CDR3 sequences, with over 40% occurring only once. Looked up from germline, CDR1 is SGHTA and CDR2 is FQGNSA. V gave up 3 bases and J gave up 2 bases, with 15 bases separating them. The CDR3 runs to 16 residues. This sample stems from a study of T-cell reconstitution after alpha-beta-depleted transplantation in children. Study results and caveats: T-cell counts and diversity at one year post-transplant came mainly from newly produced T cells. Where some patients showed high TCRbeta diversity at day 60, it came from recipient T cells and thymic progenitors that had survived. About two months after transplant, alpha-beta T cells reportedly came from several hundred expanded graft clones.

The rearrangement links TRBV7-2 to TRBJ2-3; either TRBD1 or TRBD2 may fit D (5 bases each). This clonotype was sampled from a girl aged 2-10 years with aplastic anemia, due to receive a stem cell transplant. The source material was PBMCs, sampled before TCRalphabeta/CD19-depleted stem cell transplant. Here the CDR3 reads CASSLTRDANTDTQYF. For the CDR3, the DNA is TGTGCCAGCAGCTTGACCCGGGACGCGAACACAGATACGCAGTATTTT.